Presented here are 21 T cell receptor beta chains from one specimen sequenced in a study of STAT3 mutations in large granular lymphocyte leukemia. Study findings and constraints: Every T-cell large granular lymphocyte leukemia patient had at least one immunodominant TCR beta clonotype.

Some clones are missing from TCRdb's copy, which holds only in-frame ones; the method was immunoSEQ multiplex PCR. The sample includes several thousand clones, more than 85% seen only once; the top ten take 66%. The antigens for these receptors are not known. Sequencing was done on a sample of peripheral blood mononuclear cells. The receptors shown here come from a man aged 60-69 years with T-cell large granular lymphocyte leukemia. Some clones in this sample may be carry-over from other donors' samples.

The V and J genes are TRBV5-1 and TRBJ1-3; no clear D. Germline-derived CDR1 and CDR2 are SGHRS and YFSETQ. The CDR3 has 14 residues. The ends were cut back, 6 bases at V and 0 bases at J, with 10 bases in the middle. The chain's CDR3 is CASTPGTSGNTIYF. CDR3 in DNA: TGCGCCAGCACGCCAGGAACCTCTGGAAACACCATATATTTT.

The table lists this clone with a few counts. The rearrangement uses TRBV7-8 and TRBJ2-2; weak D call: TRBD1 (5 bases). V was shortened by 2 bases and J by 5 bases, with 9 bases between the two germline ends. This CDR3 is 14 amino acids long. In germline, CDR1 is SGHVS, CDR2 FQNEAQ. In DNA form, the CDR3 reads TGTGCCAGCAGCTTAAGGGGCCGGACCGGGGAGCTGTTTTTT. This sequence encodes CASSLRGRTGELFF.

This clone was observed a few times. The chain couples TRBV5-1 to TRBJ1-2, with TRBD1 identical over 8 bases. The junction had 7 bases not matched to a gene; V was cut back by 0 bases and J by 6 bases. The germline CDR1 and CDR2 sequences are SGHRS and YFSETQ. The CDR3 is 15 amino acids. CDR3 nucleotide sequence: TGCGCCAGCAGCTTGGAGACAGGGGATCAGGATGGCTACACCTTC. As protein: CASSLETGDQDGYTF.

This chain joins TRBV7-9 and TRBJ1-1; TRBD1 is a possible D gene (5 bases). The CDR3 extends over 14 amino acids. V lost 6 bases and J 2 bases, leaving 13 bases between the germline ends. CDR1 is SEHNR, CDR2 FQNEAQ, per germline (reference sequence). This CDR3 reads CASSHGGGNTEAFF. The DNA of the CDR3 is TGTGCCAGCAGTCACGGTGGGGGAAACACTGAAGCTTTCTTT. Combining the CDR3 with reference TRBV7-9 and TRBJ1-1 gives the whole variable domain DTGVSQNPRHKITKRGQNVTFRCDPISEHNRLYWYRQTLGQGPEFLTYFQNEAQLEKSRLLSDRFSAERPKGSFSTLEIQRTEQGDSAMYLCASSHGGGNTEAFFGQGTRLTVV.

The chain couples TRBV5-4 to TRBJ2-7; 11 nucleotides agree with TRBD2. The J segment lost 6 bases and the V segment lost 4 bases, leaving 12 bases of the junction unmatched. The CDR3 is 16 amino acids. Germline assignment: CDR1 SGHNT and CDR2 YYREEE (reference sequence). The CDR3 loop is CASSPLTSGSGSEQYF. In DNA, the CDR3 is TGTGCCAGCAGCCCCCTTACTAGCGGGAGCGGGAGCGAGCAGTACTTC.

The chain has TRBV2 and TRBJ2-3; D uncertain. CDR1 and CDR2 from the germline V gene are SNHLY and FYNNEI. The CDR3 spans 12 residues. Trimming took 7 bases from V and 1 from J, leaving 6 bases between them. CDR3 nucleotide sequence: TGTGCCAGCACCAGCGGCACAGATACGCAGTATTTT. Amino acid sequence: CASTSGTDTQYF.

This clone showed up just a few times. CDR3 sequence: CASRGTASGNTIYF. As DNA, the CDR3 is TGCGCCAGCAGGGGGACGGCCTCTGGAAACACCATATATTTT. This rearrangement joins TRBV5-1 to TRBJ1-3; tentative D call: TRBD1 (5 bases). The CDR3 runs 14 residues. V was trimmed by 5 bases and J by 0 bases, leaving 9 bases between them. From germline, CDR1 is SGHRS and CDR2 YFSETQ.

The chain uses TRBV7-9 and TRBJ2-4, with TRBD2 as a possible D gene (5 bases). Between the trimmed V and J ends, which lost 6 bases and 1 base, there was a span of 10 bases. This CDR3 spans 14 amino acids. From germline, CDR1 is SEHNR and CDR2 FQNEAQ (reference sequence). This CDR3 is CASRRAGAKNIQYF. CDR3 in DNA: TGTGCCAGCAGGAGGGCTGGGGCCAAAAACATTCAGTACTTC.

This clone came up once. The chain uses TRBV27 and TRBJ2-5; the match to TRBD1 covers 12 bases. V lost 3 bases, J lost 6 bases, and 11 bases stayed unmatched. Germline CDR1 and CDR2: MNHEY and SMNVEV (reference sequence). This CDR3 has 17 residues. The CDR3 reads CASSFVSGTGGAQTQYF. The CDR3 bases are TGTGCCAGCAGTTTCGTTTCCGGGACAGGGGGCGCGCAGACCCAGTACTTC.

The CDR3 coding sequence is TGCAGCGTTGATCCGGGACGGGGGGGCGAGCAGTACTTC. Translated: CSVDPGRGGEQYF. The J gene is TRBJ2-7, the V gene TRBV29-1; 8 bases line up with TRBD2. The CDR3 extends over 13 amino acids. Germline V gene sequence: CDR1 SQVTM, CDR2 ANQGSEA. J lost 6 bases, V lost 3 bases, and 7 bases had no gene match.

The chain couples TRBV5-1 to TRBJ2-7; D may correspond to TRBD1 or TRBD2 (5 bases each). Per germline, CDR1 SGHRS and CDR2 YFSETQ. Trimming cost V 4 bases and J 4 bases, with 24 bases left between them. The CDR3 sequence is 17 residues long. The CDR3 region is CASSLDWGRTKKYEQYF. CDR3 nucleotides: TGCGCCAGCAGCCTAGATTGGGGACGGACAAAAAAGTACGAGCAGTACTTC.

This chain connects TRBV30 to TRBJ1-3; D gene ambiguous. Germline CDR1 is GTSNPN and CDR2 is SVGIG (reference sequence). Trimming removed 3 bases from V and 3 bases from J, with 12 bases in between. There are 14 residues in the CDR3. CDR3 sequence reads: CAWRGITFGNTIYF. The CDR3 DNA follows: TGTGCCTGGAGGGGGATAACCTTTGGAAACACCATATATTTT.

The V gene is TRBV27, the J gene TRBJ2-2; 8 bases align to TRBD2. V shed 6 bases and J 2 bases; nucleotides not matched to a gene: 8. This CDR3 is 16 amino acids long. Germline V lookup: CDR1 MNHEY, CDR2 SMNVEV (reference sequence). The CDR3 DNA reads as TGTGCCAGCAGCCCGGGGGCGGGAGGCAACACCGGGGAGCTGTTTTTT. As protein: CASSPGAGGNTGELFF.

The chain is built from TRBV5-1 and TRBJ2-7; 12 nucleotides agree with TRBD2. With 0 bases clipped from V and 7 bases from J, the junction kept 5 bases outside the gene matches. CDR1 is SGHRS and CDR2 is YFSETQ in the germline V gene. The CDR3 totals 15 residues. The CDR3 DNA follows: TGCGCCAGCAGCTTGGCAGCTAGCGGGAGGGGGGAGCAGTACTTC. Translated, it gives CASSLAASGRGEQYF.

This chain links TRBV30 with TRBJ2-3; TRBD2 is a possible D gene (5 bases). CDR3 length: 13 residues. V was cut by 5 bases and J by 2 bases, with 11 bases left in between. Germline CDR1 reads GTSNPN; CDR2 reads SVGIG (reference sequence). The DNA for the CDR3 is TGTGCCTGGGGAAGCGGCCCCACAGATACGCAGTATTTT. This sequence encodes CAWGSGPTDTQYF.

Written as DNA, the CDR3 is TGTGCCAGCAGCTATGGCCAAGAGACCCAGTACTTC. It encodes CASSYGQETQYF. This chain uses TRBV5-4 with TRBJ2-5; no clear D. Deletions cut 3 bases from V and 1 base from J, with 4 bases between. The germline gives CDR1 SGHNT, CDR2 YYREEE (reference sequence). The CDR3 has 12 residues.

Here the CDR3 DNA reads TGTGCCAGCAGTCCGCTTGACAGAGAAGAGACCCAGTACTTC. Encoded protein: CASSPLDREETQYF. The gene calls are TRBV28 and TRBJ2-5, with D perhaps TRBD1 (5 bases). The CDR3 consists of 14 residues. Germline lookup yields CDR1 MDHEN and CDR2 SYDVKM. V was pared by 5 bases and J by 3 bases, with 13 bases between.

The chain joins TRBV27 to TRBJ1-3; maybe TRBD1 (5 bases). CDR1 is MNHEY and CDR2 is SMNVEV in the germline V gene (reference sequence). Trimming took 5 bases from V and 0 from J, leaving 11 bases between them. The CDR3 is 15 residues long. The CDR3 coding sequence is TGTGCCAGCAGTCCCCAGGGTAGCTCTGGAAACACCATATATTTT. Protein sequence: CASSPQGSSGNTIYF.

The chain combines TRBV18 with TRBJ2-7; TRBD1 matches 8 bases. V lost 5 bases and J lost 2; bases outside the gene matches: 8. The germline V gene has CDR1 KGHSH and CDR2 LQKENI. The CDR3 is made up of 15 amino acids. The DNA of the CDR3 is TGTGCCAGCTCATCCCGGGACAGGCTGACCTACGAGCAGTACTTC. Residues: CASSSRDRLTYEQYF.

This clone has only one observation. The genes are TRBV14 and TRBJ1-1; D remains ambiguous. V dropped 4 bases and J dropped 2 bases, with 11 bases sitting between them. Germline assignment: CDR1 SGHDN and CDR2 FVKESK. The CDR3 has 14 residues. The CDR3 bases are TGTGCCAGCAGCCCTTTGCAGACAAACACTGAAGCTTTCTTT. It specifies CASSPLQTNTEAFF.

The genes are TRBV11-2 and TRBJ2-7, with 9 bases that match TRBD1. Germline assignment: CDR1 SGHAT and CDR2 FQNNGV. CDR3 length: 17 amino acids. Germline trimming cut 1 base from V and 1 base from J; bases unmatched to any gene: 8. The CDR3 nucleotides are TGTGCCAGCAGCTTAGGGACAGGGGTCTGGAGATCCTACGAGCAGTACTTC. Protein product: CASSLGTGVWRSYEQYF.